This TCR beta chain derives from a study of shared clonotypes between healthy human individuals (dated by TCRdb to 2020 to 2021). In terms of the full investigation: The cohort included a few men and a couple of women between 18 and 49 years of age. Per donor, leukapheresis produced somewhere between about 0.94 and 9 billion PBMCs. To increase sequencing depth and limit assay-specific biases, TCR repertoire library preparation and sequencing were carried out by different laboratories using diverse techniques. To estimate repertoire size and how much clonotype sharing occurs between individuals, the study deeply sequenced the blood TCR repertoires of several healthy adults. Broad study findings and their caveats: Because the study included only a small number of donors, the genetic and exposure-history diversity represented was limited. Pairwise subsampling led to the expectation that sequencing depth would affect the degree of clonotype sharing among donors. Sampling was limited to blood, and TCR repertoires in tissue likely differ from TCR repertoires in blood.

Using the deep immunoSEQ assay, multiplex PCR amplified TCR CDR3 regions from genomic DNA. Extracted genomic DNA from each cell subset was distributed evenly across all wells of several immunoSEQ 96-well plates, and each plate was treated as a replicate. Each replicate PCR for unsorted PBMC received about 300 ng genomic DNA, equal to tens of thousands of T cell genomes. Genomic DNA from unsorted PBMC was sequenced over ten immunoSEQ deep assay plates. Purified libraries were quantified with a Qubit 3.0 fluorometer, sized on a Bioanalyzer 2100, and re-quantified with the KAPA Library Quantification kit. Every immunoSEQ 96-well plate was sequenced on a dedicated single-read 150-cycle Illumina NextSeq 550 flow cell. Concerning the study's data processing: Because only junctional sequences without quality scores were contained in the immunoSEQ output, filtering matching that applied to full-length reads could not be performed. Sequences were annotated with PyIR, a Python wrapper for IgBLAST v1.9, and V/J genes and CDR3 were assigned using IMGT germline references. Reads with weak V/J assignments (E-value above 1e-6), missing CDR3, stop codons, out-of-frame junctions, or ambiguous translated residues were removed. V3J clonotypes were defined as sequences sharing an identical inferred V gene, J gene, and CDR3 amino acid sequence. The percentage overlap between two repertoires was calculated by dividing the number of shared unique clonotypes by the size of the smaller repertoire. Repertoire richness was assessed with RTK rarefaction, the Chao1 estimator, and Recon v2.1 estimates of unobserved clonotypes. TCRdb limited this immuneACCESS table to in-frame rearrangements with V and J called. A share of clones is missing; checked studies link under half to unresolved V genes, and the rest is unexplained. V and J calls and clone size follow that table, whereas D and trimming were derived from the DNA. The sample data list hundreds of thousands of clones, and 79% of these were observed just once. The top ten clonotypes cover 13% of the sample.

This clone was observed a single time. Its antigen target is currently unknown. It has no much larger one-base neighbor in the sample; base qualities were not kept. The donors were healthy, HIV-negative adults who had no recently reported acute infections or vaccinations. Every donor was a Caucasian adult living in Nashville, Tennessee, USA. For unsorted samples, about 90 million PBMCs were counted and genomic DNA was extracted with the QIAamp DNA Blood Mini kit. After blood collection by leukapheresis, PBMCs were isolated using Ficoll-Histopaque density gradient centrifugation and then cryopreserved in the vapor phase of liquid nitrogen. Germline trimming: 6 bases from V, 5 bases from J; junction bases outside gene matches: 3. Based on the germline V gene, the CDR1 and CDR2 sequences are MNHNS and SASEGT. The CDR3 covers 13 residues, taking in both the cysteine and the phenylalanine. This entry keeps only the CDR3 DNA: 39 bases, framed from base 1.

This TCR derives from a woman between 40 and 50 years old in good health. Some clones in this sample may be carry-over from other donors' samples. Sequences were obtained from PBMCs. The chain was built from TRBV6-1 and TRBJ1-2, with 10 bases matching TRBD1. This receptor has the CDR3 CASSRGQGYGYTF. The nucleotide sequence is TGTGCCAGCAGCCGGGGACAGGGGTATGGCTACACCTTC.